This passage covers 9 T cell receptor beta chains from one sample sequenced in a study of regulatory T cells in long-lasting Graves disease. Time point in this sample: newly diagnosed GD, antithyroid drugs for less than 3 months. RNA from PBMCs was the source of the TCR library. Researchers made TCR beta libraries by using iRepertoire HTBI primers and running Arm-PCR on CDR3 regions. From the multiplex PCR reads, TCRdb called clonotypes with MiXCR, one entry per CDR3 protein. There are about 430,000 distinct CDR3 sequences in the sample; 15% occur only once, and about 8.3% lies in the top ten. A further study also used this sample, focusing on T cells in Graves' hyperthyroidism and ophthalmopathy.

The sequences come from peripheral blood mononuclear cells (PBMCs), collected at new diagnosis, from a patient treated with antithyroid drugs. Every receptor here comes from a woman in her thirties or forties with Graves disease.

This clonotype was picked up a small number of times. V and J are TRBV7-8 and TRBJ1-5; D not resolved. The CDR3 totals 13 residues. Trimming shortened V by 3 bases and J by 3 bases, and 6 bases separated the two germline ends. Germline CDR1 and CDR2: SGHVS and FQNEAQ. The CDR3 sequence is CASSFQDNQPQHF. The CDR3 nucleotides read TGTGCCAGCAGCTTCCAGGACAATCAGCCCCAGCATTTT.

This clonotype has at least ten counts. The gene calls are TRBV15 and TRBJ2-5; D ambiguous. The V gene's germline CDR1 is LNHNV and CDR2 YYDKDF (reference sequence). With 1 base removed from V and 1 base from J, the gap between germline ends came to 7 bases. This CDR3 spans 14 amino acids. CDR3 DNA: TGTGCCACCAGCAGAGGGGGTTTCCAAGAGACCCAGTACTTC. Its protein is CATSRGGFQETQYF.

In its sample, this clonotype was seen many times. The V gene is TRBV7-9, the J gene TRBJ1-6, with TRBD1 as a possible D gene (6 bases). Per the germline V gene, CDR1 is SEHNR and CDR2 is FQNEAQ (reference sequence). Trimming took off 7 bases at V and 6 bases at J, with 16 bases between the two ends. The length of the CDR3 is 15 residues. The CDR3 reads CASNRQGFSNSPLHF. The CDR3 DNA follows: TGTGCCAGCAACCGCCAGGGGTTCAGTAATTCACCCCTCCACTTT.

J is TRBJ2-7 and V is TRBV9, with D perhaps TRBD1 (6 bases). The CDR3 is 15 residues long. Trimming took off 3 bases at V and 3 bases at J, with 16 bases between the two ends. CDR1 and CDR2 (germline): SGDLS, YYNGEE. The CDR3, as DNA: TGTGCCAGCAGCGCAGAGGGGGACCTTAACTACGAGCAGTACTTC. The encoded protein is CASSAEGDLNYEQYF. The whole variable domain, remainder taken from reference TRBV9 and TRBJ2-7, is DSGVTQTPKHLITATGQRVTLRCSPRSGDLSVYWYQQSLDQGLQFLIQYYNGEERAKGNILERFSAQQFPDLHSELNLSSLELGDSALYFCASSAEGDLNYEQYFGPGTRLTVT.

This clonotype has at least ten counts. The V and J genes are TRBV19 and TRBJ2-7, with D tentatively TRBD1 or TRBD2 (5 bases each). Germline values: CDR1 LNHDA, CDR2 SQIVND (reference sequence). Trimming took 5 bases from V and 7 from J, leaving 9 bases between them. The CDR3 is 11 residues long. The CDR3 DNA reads TGTGCCAGTAGTGAGGGGCATGAGCAGTACTTC. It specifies CASSEGHEQYF. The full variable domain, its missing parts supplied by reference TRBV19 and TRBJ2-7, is DGGITQSPKYLFRKEGQNVTLSCEQNLNHDAMYWYRQDPGQGLRLIYYSQIVNDFQKGDIAEGYSVSREKKESFPLTVTSAQKNPTAFYLCASSEGHEQYFGPGTRLTVT.

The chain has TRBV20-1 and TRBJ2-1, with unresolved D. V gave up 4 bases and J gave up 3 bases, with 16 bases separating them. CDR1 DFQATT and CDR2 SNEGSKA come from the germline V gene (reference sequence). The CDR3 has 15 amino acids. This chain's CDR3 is CSANPPSIIYNEQFF. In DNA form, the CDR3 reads TGCAGTGCTAACCCACCCAGTATAATCTACAATGAGCAGTTCTTC.

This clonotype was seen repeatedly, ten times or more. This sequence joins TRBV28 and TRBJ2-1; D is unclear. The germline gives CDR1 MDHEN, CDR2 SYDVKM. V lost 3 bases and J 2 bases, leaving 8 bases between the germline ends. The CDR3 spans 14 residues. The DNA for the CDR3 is TGTGCCAGCAGTTTGTCTGAGGCCTACAATGAGCAGTTCTTC. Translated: CASSLSEAYNEQFF.

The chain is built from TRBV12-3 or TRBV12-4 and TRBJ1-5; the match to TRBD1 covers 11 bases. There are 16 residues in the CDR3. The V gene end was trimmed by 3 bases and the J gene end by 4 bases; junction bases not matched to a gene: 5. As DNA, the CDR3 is TGTGCCAGCAGTTTGTTCGGGACAGGGGGAAATCAGCCCCAGCATTTT. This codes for CASSLFGTGGNQPQHF.

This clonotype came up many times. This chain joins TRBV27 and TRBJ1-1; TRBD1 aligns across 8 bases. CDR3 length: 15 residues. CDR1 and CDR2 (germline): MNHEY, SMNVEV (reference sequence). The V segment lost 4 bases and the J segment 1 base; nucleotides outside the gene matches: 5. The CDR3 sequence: CASSSSGGGNTEAFF. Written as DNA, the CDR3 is TGTGCCAGCAGTTCTTCAGGGGGCGGGAACACTGAAGCTTTCTTT.